This is a list of T cell receptor beta chains from one sample in a study of cytomegalovirus exposure and HLA in healthy donors. Clones were sequenced by immunoSEQ multiplex PCR, and TCRdb holds only the in-frame ones, with some missing. This table has about 160,000 clones, more than 60% appearing once. Sequencing was carried out using PBMCs. Receptors were obtained from a woman in her forties in good health and CMV-seropositive. The CDR3 runs from the conserved cysteine through the conserved F or W. A D gene is named only where the DNA matches it firmly. Clone size is shown for a subset of rows, as once, few, many or a class of expanded clone.

size	D	V	J	DNA	CDR3
NA	NA	TRBV28	TRBJ2-2	TGTGCCACCTTCCAGTCGCATGGGGAGCTGTTTTTT	CATFQSHGELFF
NA	NA	TRBV11-2	TRBJ1-5	TGTGCCAGCAGCTTGCAGGGGTGGCAGCCCCAGCATTTT	CASSLQGWQPQHF
NA	NA	TRBV4-1	TRBJ2-3	TGCGCCAGCAGCCAAGATCATGGGCAGGTCACAGATACGCAGTATTTT	CASSQDHGQVTDTQYF
NA	TRBD1	TRBV18	TRBJ1-3	TGTGCCAGCTCCCTTAGTGGGACAGGTGGCCTCTCTGGAAACACCATATATTTT	CASSLSGTGGLSGNTIYF
NA	NA	TRBV4-1	TRBJ2-7	TGCGCCAGCAGCCAAGATTTATTCCAGGATCCCTTTTTC	CASSQDLFQDPFF
few	NA	TRBV30	TRBJ2-1	TGTGCCTGGAGGGCCAATGAGCAGTTCTTC	CAWRANEQFF
NA	NA	TRBV30	TRBJ1-1	TGTGCCTGGAGGAGGACAGTGAACACTGAAGCTTTCTTT	CAWRRTVNTEAFF
NA	NA	TRBV6-5	TRBJ1-6	TGTGCCAGCAGGGGAGGGTTCGATAATTCACCCCTCCACTTT	CASRGGFDNSPLHF
NA	TRBD1	TRBV7-2	TRBJ1-2	TGTGCCAGCAGCTTTAGGACAGGGATAATCTTTGATGGCTACACCTTC	CASSFRTGIIFDGYTF
NA	TRBD1	TRBV7-3	TRBJ2-2	TGTGCCAGCAGCCCCACGACAGGGGGCACCGGGGAGCTGTTTTTT	CASSPTTGGTGELFF
NA	NA	TRBV30	TRBJ2-5	TGTGCCTGGAGTGCTCTGGGGCTACAAGAGACCCAGTACTTC	CAWSALGLQETQYF
NA	TRBD1	TRBV19	TRBJ2-7	TGTGCCAGTAGGACCGGGACAGGGGGAAACGAGCAGTACTTC	CASRTGTGGNEQYF
NA	TRBD1	TRBV9	TRBJ2-1	TGTGCCAGCAGCGTAGCTACAGGGGGCGATGAGCAGTTCTTC	CASSVATGGDEQFF
NA	TRBD2	TRBV27	TRBJ2-1	TGTGCCAGCAGTACCGGCGGGGGGGTAAAGTACAATGAGCAGTTCTTC	CASSTGGGVKYNEQFF
NA	NA	TRBV4-2	TRBJ1-2	TGTGCCAGCAGCCAAGACAGTGAAGGCTACACCTTC	CASSQDSEGYTF
NA	NA	TRBV11-2	TRBJ1-2	TGTGCCAGCAGCTTAAGCGGGTCGCACTATGGCTACACCTTC	CASSLSGSHYGYTF
few	TRBD1	TRBV28	TRBJ1-1	TGTGCCAGCGCCAACCACCGGGACAGGGGGCCAGCTTTCTTT	CASANHRDRGPAFF
NA	TRBD2	TRBV30	TRBJ2-1	TGTGCCTGGAGTCGACTAGCGGGGGGGAATGAGCAGTTCTTC	CAWSRLAGGNEQFF
NA	NA	TRBV29-1	TRBJ1-4	TGCAGCGTTGCAGGGTGGGGTGAAAAACTGTTTTTT	CSVAGWGEKLFF
few	NA	TRBV11-2	TRBJ2-3	TGTGCCAGCAGCCCCGGGACTAGCACAGATACGCAGTATTTT	CASSPGTSTDTQYF
NA	TRBD2	TRBV29-1	TRBJ2-1	TGCAGCGGACGGAGGACTAGCGGGGGCCTGTCCTACAATGAGCAGTTCTTC	CSGRRTSGGLSYNEQFF
NA	NA	TRBV20-1	TRBJ1-1	TGCAGTGCTAGCTATGGCACTGAAGCTTTCTTT	CSASYGTEAFF
NA	NA	TRBV30	TRBJ2-5	TGTGCCTGGAATTTGGGCAGCAAAGAGACCCAGTACTTC	CAWNLGSKETQYF
NA	TRBD1	TRBV6-4	TRBJ1-6	TGTGCCAGCAGGGGACAGGGTAATTCACCCCTCCACTTT	CASRGQGNSPLHF
NA	NA	TRBV6-5	TRBJ2-2	TGTGCCAGCCGGAGGGTACAAGGGGAGCTGTTTTTT	CASRRVQGELFF
NA	NA	TRBV5-1	TRBJ2-2	TGCGCCAGCAGTTGGGCAGTGCGCGACACCGGGGAGCTGTTTTTT	CASSWAVRDTGELFF
NA	TRBD1	TRBV5-4	TRBJ1-1	TGTGCCAGCAGCTTGGACAGGGGGCCGAACACTGAAGCTTTCTTT	CASSLDRGPNTEAFF
once	NA	TRBV7-2	TRBJ1-1	TGTGCCAGCAGCTTAGTATTTAACAGCGAAGCTTTCTTT	CASSLVFNSEAFF
NA	TRBD1	TRBV29-1	TRBJ1-4	TGCAGCGTTGCTGACGGGACAGGACCTAATGAAAAACTGTTTTTT	CSVADGTGPNEKLFF
NA	TRBD1	TRBV4-2	TRBJ1-2	TGTGCCAGCAGCCAAGCGGGACAGGCAAATGGCTACACCTTC	CASSQAGQANGYTF
NA	TRBD2	TRBV5-1	TRBJ2-7	TGCGCCAGCAGAGCTAGCGGAACCTACGAGCAGTACTTC	CASRASGTYEQYF
NA	TRBD2	TRBV28	TRBJ2-4	TGTGCCAGCAGTTTTGCGTGGCAGCGTCCTGACCTAGCGGTAGCCAAAAACATTCAGTACTTC	CASSFAWQRPDLAVAKNIQYF
NA	NA	TRBV5-1	TRBJ2-2	TGCGCCACCGAAACGGGGGCGAACACCGGGGAGCTGTTTTTT	CATETGANTGELFF
few	NA	TRBV28	TRBJ2-6	TGTGCCAGCAGTTTCTGGGGCCATACTCCTGGGGCCAACGGCCTGACTTTC	CASSFWGHTPGANGLTF
NA	TRBD2	TRBV5-1	TRBJ2-1	TGCGCCAGCAGCTTAGATCCACTAGCGGGGGGTCTCAATGAGCAGTTCTTC	CASSLDPLAGGLNEQFF
NA	NA	TRBV7-2	TRBJ1-1	TGTGCCAGCAGCTTAAGGCAGGTGCTGCCGGAAGCTTTCTTT	CASSLRQVLPEAFF
NA	TRBD1	TRBV10-3	TRBJ2-2	TGTGCCATCAGTGAATCGGACAGGTACACCGGGGAGCTGTTTTTT	CAISESDRYTGELFF
NA	TRBD1	TRBV5-1	TRBJ1-6	TGCGCCAGCAGCACGCTCCGGGACAGCTATTCACCCCTCCACTTT	CASSTLRDSYSPLHF
once	NA	TRBV19	TRBJ2-5	TGTGCCAGTAGTATATCGGCCCGACAAGACCAAGAGACCCAGTACTTC	CASSISARQDQETQYF
NA	TRBD1	TRBV6-5	TRBJ1-1	TGTGCCAGCAGTTTGGGACAGGGAAGCACTGAAGCTTTCTTT	CASSLGQGSTEAFF
NA	NA	TRBV11-2	TRBJ2-7	TGTGCCAGCAGCCGACTACCGTACGAGCAGTACTTC	CASSRLPYEQYF
NA	NA	TRBV19	TRBJ2-7	TGTGCCAGTAGTATAGACCGACAGACGGGCCACGAGCAGTACTTC	CASSIDRQTGHEQYF
NA	TRBD1	TRBV30	TRBJ1-1	TGTGCCTGGGGGACAGGGTTTGACGCTTTCTTT	CAWGTGFDAFF
few	TRBD2	TRBV7-8	TRBJ2-2	TGTGCCAGCAGCTCGACGAGGGGCGGGTGGCGGGGGGGCCTTAACACCGGGGAGCTGTTTTTT	CASSSTRGGWRGGLNTGELFF
NA	TRBD1	TRBV5-3	TRBJ1-2	TGTGCCAGAAGCTCGACAGACAGGGGGCGGGATGGCTACACCTTC	CARSSTDRGRDGYTF
few	NA	TRBV6-5	TRBJ2-4	TGTGCCAGCAGTTACAATGAGGGCGCAGCCAAAAACATTCAGTACTTC	CASSYNEGAAKNIQYF
NA	TRBD2	TRBV7-2	TRBJ2-3	TGTGCCAGCAGCACCGGACTAGCGGGGGCCACAGATACGCAGTATTTT	CASSTGLAGATDTQYF
NA	TRBD1	TRBV5-4	TRBJ2-4	TGTGCCAGCAGCTTGACAGGGGGCCCCAAAAACATTCAGTACTTC	CASSLTGGPKNIQYF